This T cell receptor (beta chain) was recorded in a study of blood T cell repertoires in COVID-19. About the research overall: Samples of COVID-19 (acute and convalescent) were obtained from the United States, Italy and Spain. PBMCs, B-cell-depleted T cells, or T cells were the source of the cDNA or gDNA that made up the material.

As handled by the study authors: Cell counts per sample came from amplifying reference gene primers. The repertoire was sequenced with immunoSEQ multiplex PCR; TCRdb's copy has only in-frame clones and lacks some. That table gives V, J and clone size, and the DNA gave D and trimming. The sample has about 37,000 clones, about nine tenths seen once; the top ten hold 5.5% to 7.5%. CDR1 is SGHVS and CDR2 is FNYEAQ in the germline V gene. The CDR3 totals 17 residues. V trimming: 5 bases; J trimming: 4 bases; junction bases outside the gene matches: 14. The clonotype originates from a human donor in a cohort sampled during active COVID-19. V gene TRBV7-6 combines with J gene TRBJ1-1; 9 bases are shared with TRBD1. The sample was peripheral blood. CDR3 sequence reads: CASSPPWGQGGSTEAFF. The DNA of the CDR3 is TGTGCCAGCAGCCCACCCTGGGGACAGGGTGGTAGCACTGAAGCTTTCTTT.